This note documents a single TCR beta chain sequence. Its antigen is unidentified. These data originate in a study of identical twins. Findings of the study overall: Researchers reported excess low generation probability among twin-shared out-of-frame alpha sequences. Memory repertoires lacked the insertion deficit that abundant cord blood beta clonotypes showed.

Template switching supplied a universal primer site; unique molecular identifiers were carried on the cDNA. Each CDR3 protein is one row after TCRdb ran MiXCR on the 5' RACE reads. This table holds nearly 900,000 distinct CDR3 sequences, roughly an eighth found once. Trimming removed 6 bases at V and 0 bases at J, with 15 bases between. The length of the CDR3 is 16 residues. Germline values: CDR1 MDHEN, CDR2 SYDVKM. The same data also went into a second study, on yellow fever vaccine responses in identical twins. Per that study: Reported findings indicate that twins' vaccine T cell responses seemed partially convergent, partially personalized.

This chain connects TRBV28 to TRBJ1-5; D is unclear. Sequencing was done on a sample of PBMCs. This receptor was obtained from a woman aged 18-29 years in good health. CDR3 nucleotides: TGTGCCAGCAGCCCCATACAGACGTATAGCAATCAGCCCCAGCATTTT. This translates into CASSPIQTYSNQPQHF.